These T cell receptor beta chains were read from a single sample in a study of blood T cell repertoires in COVID-19. Profiling relied on immunoSEQ multiplex PCR, and the TCRdb table lists in-frame clones only, not all of them. This sample has 350,000 to 450,000 clones, with approximately 89% found just once. The sequenced sample consisted of peripheral blood. The receptor set was obtained from a middle-aged woman with COVID-19, enrolled during active disease. Both conserved end residues are part of each CDR3. Each record gives: CDR3 length, J gene, D gene, V gene, clone size, CDR3 protein, CDR3 DNA. A D gene is named only where the DNA matches it firmly. Clone size is not always given. Where it is, it says once, few, many or a class for expanded clones.

14 TRBJ2-7 NA TRBV7-9 NA CASSRDRPRGEQYF TGTGCCAGCAGCCGCGACAGACCAAGGGGCGAGCAGTACTTC
15 TRBJ1-5 NA TRBV6-2/TRBV6-3 NA CASSYSGGYNQPQHF TGTGCCAGCAGTTACTCCGGGGGGTACAATCAGCCCCAGCATTTT
15 TRBJ2-3 TRBD2 TRBV7-9 NA CASSLVGTSGRTQYF TGTGCCAGCAGCTTAGTTGGGACTAGCGGGAGAACGCAGTATTTT
14 TRBJ2-7 NA TRBV7-6 NA CASSLSTGIYEQYF TGTGCCAGCAGCTTGAGCACAGGTATCTACGAGCAGTACTTC
14 TRBJ2-5 TRBD2 TRBV2 NA CASSIGSGGETQYF TGTGCCAGCAGTATAGGGTCGGGGGGTGAGACCCAGTACTTC
19 TRBJ2-2 NA TRBV7-2 NA CASSLVIFVGTTNTGELFF TGTGCCAGCAGCTTAGTAATTTTTGTAGGGACAACGAACACCGGGGAGCTGTTTTTT
17 TRBJ2-2 TRBD2 TRBV19 NA CASSLLAGGRGTGELFF TGTGCCAGCTCACTACTAGCGGGGGGCCGTGGCACCGGGGAGCTGTTTTTT
15 TRBJ2-1 TRBD2 TRBV5-4 NA CASSLGLAGGDEQFF TGTGCCAGCAGCTTAGGGCTAGCGGGAGGGGATGAGCAGTTCTTC
13 TRBJ1-5 NA TRBV2 NA CASKRGTGGPQHF TGTGCCAGCAAAAGGGGGACGGGCGGGCCCCAGCATTTT
16 TRBJ2-1 NA TRBV3-1/TRBV3-2 NA CASSRKRGGKSNEQFF TGTGCCAGCAGCCGAAAGAGGGGGGGAAAGAGCAATGAGCAGTTCTTC
15 TRBJ1-2 NA TRBV4-3 NA CASSQEGRGGYGYTF TGCGCCAGCAGCCAAGAGGGCAGGGGCGGATATGGCTACACCTTC
17 TRBJ2-1 TRBD2 TRBV4-1 NA CASSLNPGLASYNEQFF TGCGCCAGCAGCCTAAACCCGGGACTAGCGTCATACAATGAGCAGTTCTTC
16 TRBJ2-2 TRBD2 TRBV30 NA CAWTLGRGTNTGELFF TGTGCCTGGACCTTAGGGCGGGGGACGAACACCGGGGAGCTGTTTTTT
17 TRBJ2-2 NA TRBV25-1 NA CASSVVLKRENTGELFF TGTGCCAGCAGTGTGGTGCTTAAGAGGGAGAACACCGGGGAGCTGTTTTTT
18 TRBJ1-2 TRBD1 TRBV14 NA CASSQDGDRVDFNYGYTF TGTGCCAGCAGCCAAGATGGGGACAGGGTCGATTTCAACTATGGCTACACCTTC
11 TRBJ2-7 NA TRBV11-1 once CASSSGGEQYF TGTGCCAGCAGCTCTGGGGGGGAGCAGTACTTC
16 TRBJ2-1 TRBD2 TRBV5-6 few CASSRYSGNIDNEQFF TGTGCCAGCAGTCGTTATAGCGGGAATATTGACAATGAGCAGTTCTTC
13 TRBJ1-1 NA TRBV29-1 NA CSVAQGINTEAFF TGCAGCGTTGCCCAGGGAATAAACACTGAAGCTTTCTTT
15 TRBJ2-2 NA TRBV4-2 NA CASSKHQDNTGELFF TGTGCCAGCAGCAAACACCAGGATAACACCGGGGAGCTGTTTTTT
16 TRBJ2-2 TRBD1 TRBV6-6 once CASRPRQGVFPGELFF TGTGCCAGCAGGCCTCGACAGGGGGTGTTCCCCGGGGAGCTGTTTTTT
16 TRBJ2-1 TRBD1 TRBV7-9 NA CASSSTGTGTLDEQFF TGTGCCAGCAGCTCGACCGGGACAGGAACCCTCGATGAGCAGTTCTTC
13 TRBJ2-3 TRBD1 TRBV2 NA CASSGTGVDTQYF TGTGCCAGCAGCGGGACAGGGGTCGATACGCAGTATTTT
14 TRBJ1-1 TRBD1 TRBV5-4 NA CASRRQGFGTEAFF TGTGCCAGCAGAAGACAGGGGTTTGGCACTGAAGCTTTCTTT
14 TRBJ1-2 TRBD1 TRBV5-4 NA CASSLAGQAYGYTF TGTGCCAGCAGCTTGGCGGGACAGGCTTATGGCTACACCTTC